This is a list of T cell receptor beta chains from one sample in a study of blood T cell repertoires in COVID-19. Using immunoSEQ multiplex PCR, the repertoire was profiled, and TCRdb retains in-frame clones only, with some absent. Of roughly 110,000 clones in the sample, 80% to 95% were seen once. What was sequenced was peripheral blood. These receptors were taken from a woman in her 30s with acute or convalescent COVID-19. Both conserved end residues are part of each CDR3. Each record gives: J gene, V gene, D gene, clone size, CDR3 protein, CDR3 DNA. D genes are given only for firm matches. Clone size is not always given. Where it is, it says once, few, many or a class for expanded clones.

J: TRBJ1-6
V: TRBV25-1
D: .
size: .
CDR3: CASSEEGPNSPLHF
DNA: TGTGCCAGCAGTGAGGAGGGGCCTAATTCACCCCTCCACTTT

J: TRBJ2-1
V: TRBV4-2
D: .
size: .
CDR3: CASSQDRRVYNEQFF
DNA: TGTGCCAGCAGCCAAGACCGGCGGGTCTACAATGAGCAGTTCTTC

J: TRBJ1-1
V: TRBV9
D: .
size: .
CDR3: CASTLGAGGANTEAFF
DNA: TGTGCCAGCACCCTGGGGGCGGGGGGCGCAAACACTGAAGCTTTCTTT

J: TRBJ2-4
V: TRBV7-3
D: TRBD2
size: .
CDR3: CASSKGTSGVPRTGIQYF
DNA: TGTGCCAGCAGCAAAGGGACTAGCGGAGTTCCGCGGACCGGCATTCAGTACTTC

J: TRBJ1-2
V: TRBV5-5
D: TRBD1
size: .
CDR3: CASSLQGVNGYTF
DNA: TGTGCCAGCAGCTTGCAGGGGGTTAATGGCTACACCTTC

J: TRBJ2-7
V: TRBV30
D: .
size: .
CDR3: CAWSVSSGYEQYF
DNA: TGTGCCTGGAGTGTAAGTAGCGGCTACGAGCAGTACTTC

J: TRBJ1-4
V: TRBV27
D: .
size: .
CDR3: CASSLSAGNEKLFF
DNA: TGTGCCAGCAGTTTATCGGCAGGGAATGAAAAACTGTTTTTT

J: TRBJ2-7
V: TRBV9
D: TRBD1
size: .
CDR3: CASSVRTGGGIYEQYF
DNA: TGTGCCAGCAGCGTAAGGACAGGGGGCGGGATCTACGAGCAGTACTTC

J: TRBJ1-3
V: TRBV14
D: TRBD1
size: .
CDR3: CASSPYRDRGNTIYF
DNA: TGTGCCAGCAGCCCCTACCGGGACAGGGGAAACACCATATATTTT

J: TRBJ1-5
V: TRBV30
D: .
size: .
CDR3: CAWKPPYSNQPQHF
DNA: TGTGCCTGGAAGCCGCCTTATAGCAATCAGCCCCAGCATTTT

J: TRBJ2-1
V: TRBV7-9
D: .
size: .
CDR3: CASSLGPGNEQFF
DNA: TGTGCCAGCAGCTTAGGCCCGGGTAATGAGCAGTTCTTC

J: TRBJ1-1
V: TRBV5-5
D: .
size: .
CDR3: CASSLVSGRYLMNTEAFF
DNA: TGTGCCAGCAGCTTGGTATCCGGGAGATACCTCATGAACACTGAAGCTTTCTTT

J: TRBJ2-7
V: TRBV10-3
D: .
size: few
CDR3: CAIRGAGVVYEQYF
DNA: TGTGCCATCAGAGGTGCCGGGGTCGTCTACGAGCAGTACTTC

J: TRBJ2-5
V: TRBV11-2
D: TRBD2
size: .
CDR3: CASSLVAGGNSETQYF
DNA: TGTGCCAGCAGCTTAGTTGCGGGAGGAAATTCAGAGACCCAGTACTTC

J: TRBJ2-1
V: TRBV10-1
D: TRBD1
size: .
CDR3: CASSVETGSNEQFF
DNA: TGCGCCAGCAGTGTAGAGACAGGGTCCAATGAGCAGTTCTTC

J: TRBJ2-7
V: TRBV23-1
D: .
size: .
CDR3: CASSQSPGAVAEQYF
DNA: TGCGCCAGCAGTCAATCGCCAGGCGCTGTCGCCGAGCAGTACTTC

J: TRBJ2-3
V: TRBV18
D: .
size: .
CDR3: CASSPTGIPTPLSTDTQYF
DNA: TGTGCCAGCTCACCAACAGGGATCCCAACCCCACTAAGCACAGATACGCAGTATTTT

J: TRBJ2-7
V: TRBV28
D: .
size: few
CDR3: CASRPPGYHEQYF
DNA: TGTGCCAGCAGACCCCCAGGGTACCACGAGCAGTACTTC

J: TRBJ2-1
V: TRBV28
D: TRBD2
size: .
CDR3: CASTPERGGPNEQFF
DNA: TGTGCCAGCACTCCCGAGCGGGGGGGCCCAAATGAGCAGTTCTTC

J: TRBJ2-7
V: TRBV28
D: TRBD2
size: .
CDR3: CASGGSLTGGPEEQYF
DNA: TGTGCCAGCGGAGGGTCCCTGACGGGAGGGCCTGAAGAGCAGTACTTC

J: TRBJ1-6
V: TRBV5-1
D: .
size: .
CDR3: CASSLHRSNSPLHF
DNA: TGCGCCAGCAGCTTGCACAGATCTAATTCACCCCTCCACTTT

J: TRBJ1-1
V: TRBV9
D: .
size: .
CDR3: CASSSTGNRDTEAFF
DNA: TGTGCCAGCAGCTCTACAGGGAACCGGGACACTGAAGCTTTCTTT

J: TRBJ1-5
V: TRBV28
D: .
size: .
CDR3: CASSRAGQSSNQPQHF
DNA: TGTGCCAGCAGTCGTGCGGGGCAGAGCAGCAATCAGCCCCAGCATTTT

J: TRBJ1-2
V: TRBV9
D: TRBD1
size: .
CDR3: CASSFTGGWNYGYTF
DNA: TGTGCCAGCAGCTTCACAGGGGGCTGGAACTATGGCTACACCTTC

J: TRBJ1-5
V: TRBV4-2
D: .
size: .
CDR3: CASSQSYGDGNQPQHF
DNA: TGTGCCAGCAGCCAATCTTACGGGGATGGTAATCAGCCCCAGCATTTT

J: TRBJ1-6
V: TRBV7-2
D: TRBD1
size: .
CDR3: CASSLMTGGSPLHF
DNA: TGTGCCAGCAGCCTCATGACAGGGGGATCACCCCTCCACTTT

J: TRBJ2-4
V: TRBV5-4
D: TRBD2
size: .
CDR3: CASSLGLAEENIQYF
DNA: TGTGCCAGCAGCCTAGGACTAGCGGAGGAAAACATTCAGTACTTC

J: TRBJ2-1
V: TRBV6-2/TRBV6-3
D: TRBD2
size: .
CDR3: CASSYSPSGGVYNEQFF
DNA: TGTGCCAGCAGTTACAGTCCTAGCGGGGGGGTGTACAATGAGCAGTTCTTC

J: TRBJ2-1
V: TRBV3-1/TRBV3-2
D: .
size: .
CDR3: CASSPPSVHHKQFF
DNA: TGTGCCAGCAGCCCCCCCAGCGTACACCATAAGCAGTTCTTC

J: TRBJ1-4
V: TRBV25-1
D: .
size: .
CDR3: CASREGWEKLFF
DNA: TGTGCCAGCAGAGAGGGTTGGGAAAAACTGTTTTTT

J: TRBJ1-6
V: TRBV6-2/TRBV6-3
D: .
size: .
CDR3: CASSYTRGGSPLHF
DNA: TGTGCCAGCAGTTACACCAGGGGTGGTTCACCCCTCCACTTT

J: TRBJ1-2
V: TRBV4-2
D: .
size: .
CDR3: CASSLLRGEYYGYTF
DNA: TGTGCCAGCAGCCTCTTACGGGGAGAATACTATGGCTACACCTTC

J: TRBJ1-2
V: TRBV7-8
D: .
size: .
CDR3: CASSPRGSYGYTF
DNA: TGTGCCAGCAGCCCCCGTGGTAGTTATGGCTACACCTTC

J: TRBJ1-1
V: TRBV4-1
D: TRBD1
size: .
CDR3: CASSQGQPNTEAFF
DNA: TGCGCCAGCAGCCAGGGACAGCCCAACACTGAAGCTTTCTTT

J: TRBJ2-5
V: TRBV19
D: .
size: .
CDR3: CASSPSDGMPYQETQYF
DNA: TGTGCCAGTAGCCCCTCAGACGGGATGCCGTACCAAGAGACCCAGTACTTC

J: TRBJ1-2
V: TRBV10-3
D: .
size: .
CDR3: CAISEKGGYGYTF
DNA: TGTGCCATCAGTGAGAAGGGAGGGTATGGCTACACCTTC

J: TRBJ2-7
V: TRBV6-5
D: TRBD1
size: once
CDR3: CASSWGQGSEQYF
DNA: TGTGCCAGCAGCTGGGGACAGGGGAGCGAGCAGTACTTC

J: TRBJ2-7
V: TRBV10-2
D: .
size: .
CDR3: CASSLNRFYEQYF
DNA: TGCGCCAGCAGTCTAAACAGGTTTTACGAGCAGTACTTC

J: TRBJ1-5
V: TRBV19
D: .
size: .
CDR3: CASSIGQRERYQPQHF
DNA: TGTGCCAGTAGTATAGGCCAGCGCGAACGATATCAGCCCCAGCATTTT

J: TRBJ1-1
V: TRBV7-9
D: TRBD1
size: .
CDR3: CASSSKGTVNTEAFF
DNA: TGTGCCAGCAGCTCAAAAGGGACAGTGAACACTGAAGCTTTCTTT

J: TRBJ1-1
V: TRBV15
D: .
size: .
CDR3: CATSRDFTEAFF
DNA: TGTGCCACCAGCAGAGACTTTACTGAAGCTTTCTTT

J: TRBJ2-7
V: TRBV6-5
D: TRBD2
size: .
CDR3: CASSYFGLAGAEQYF
DNA: TGTGCCAGCAGTTACTTCGGACTAGCGGGAGCGGAGCAGTACTTC

J: TRBJ1-4
V: TRBV21-1
D: .
size: .
CDR3: CASSKVPFWDRREKLFF
DNA: TGTGCCAGCAGCAAAGTTCCATTCTGGGACAGAAGAGAAAAACTGTTTTTT